These T cell receptor beta chains were read from a single sample in a study of OX40 agonist ivuxolimab in advanced cancers. Assay used: immunoSEQ multiplex PCR; TCRdb lists only in-frame clones, some missing. The sample contains 60,000 to 75,000 clones, approximately 83% of which appear only once. The sample was CD4+ or CD8+ T cells sorted from blood, taken in a trial of the OX40 agonist ivuxolimab. Receptor source: an adult with an advanced solid tumor such as melanoma, head and neck, liver or kidney cancer. Both conserved end residues are part of each CDR3. A D gene is named only where the DNA matches it firmly. The listing skips clone size in some rows; elsewhere it reads once, few, many or a size class.

>.|TRBJ1-1|.|TRBV28
TGTGCCAGCAGCCCAGCATTTAAGACAACTGAAGCTTTCTTT
CASSPAFKTTEAFF
>few|TRBJ1-1|.|TRBV5-1
TGCGCCAGCAGCTCGACCCTAGGGAACACTGAAGCTTTCTTT
CASSSTLGNTEAFF
>.|TRBJ1-4|.|TRBV7-2
TGTGCCAGCAGCTCCCATCGAGGGGAACTATCCGAAAAACTGTTTTTT
CASSSHRGELSEKLFF
>.|TRBJ2-3|TRBD2|TRBV6-1
TGTGCCAGCAGTCTTAGCGGGGGGGCCACAGATACGCAGTATTTT
CASSLSGGATDTQYF
>few|TRBJ1-1|.|TRBV18
TGTGCCAGCTCACCAGGGACGGATGAAGCTTTCTTT
CASSPGTDEAFF
>.|TRBJ1-4|.|TRBV6-1
TGTGCCAGCAGTGCCAATAACACCCCCAGAGGGATTGGGGAAAAACTGTTTTTT
CASSANNTPRGIGEKLFF
>.|TRBJ1-2|.|TRBV19
TGTGCCAGTAGTATAAGTAGGGGCTCCTTTGGAGGCTACACCTTC
CASSISRGSFGGYTF
>.|TRBJ2-1|.|TRBV20-1
TGCAGTGTTCCCGGGAGTGAGCAGTTCTTC
CSVPGSEQFF
>.|TRBJ2-5|.|TRBV11-1
TGTGCCAGCAGCTTAGCAGTTGAAGAGACCCAGTACTTC
CASSLAVEETQYF
>.|TRBJ1-3|.|TRBV30
TGTGCCTGGTCCCGGGGGGACACCATATATTTT
CAWSRGDTIYF
>.|TRBJ2-7|.|TRBV6-5
TGTGCCAGCACCGACGGAGCTCCCTACGAGCAGTACTTC
CASTDGAPYEQYF
>.|TRBJ2-7|.|TRBV5-1
TGCGCCAGCAGCAGTACAGGGAATTACGAGCAGTACTTC
CASSSTGNYEQYF
>.|TRBJ2-7|TRBD1|TRBV6-6
TGTGCCAGCAGTTCGACAGGGGCCGAGCAGTACTTC
CASSSTGAEQYF
>.|TRBJ2-2|.|TRBV2
TGTGCCAGCACCAACACCGGGGAGCTGTTTTTT
CASTNTGELFF
>.|TRBJ2-5|.|TRBV7-9
TGTGCCAGCAGCCCACAACAGTACCAAGAGACCCAGTACTTC
CASSPQQYQETQYF
>few|TRBJ1-1|.|TRBV30
TGTGCCTGGACTCCGGACGCAGGTGACGCTTTCTTT
CAWTPDAGDAFF
>.|TRBJ2-7|.|TRBV11-2
TGTGCCAGCACCCCGCATGGCGTCACCTACGAGCAGTACTTC
CASTPHGVTYEQYF
>.|TRBJ2-7|.|TRBV7-9
TGTGCCAGCAGCTTGGAGGGGAGAAGTGGTGAGCAGTACTTC
CASSLEGRSGEQYF
>.|TRBJ2-1|TRBD1|TRBV2
TGTGCCATCCACCGGGACAGGGAATACAATGAGCAGTTCTTC
CAIHRDREYNEQFF
>.|TRBJ1-5|.|TRBV29-1
TGCAGCGTTGTGGTGCCAGGGGATCAGCCCCAGCATTTT
CSVVVPGDQPQHF
>few|TRBJ1-6|.|TRBV10-1
TGCGCCAGCAGTGAGAATGGAATCTGGTCACCCCTCCACTTT
CASSENGIWSPLHF
>.|TRBJ1-4|.|TRBV19
TGTGCCAGTAGTATTGGCAGGATTAGTGCAACTAATGAAAAACTGTTTTTT
CASSIGRISATNEKLFF
>.|TRBJ1-1|.|TRBV7-9
TGTGCCAGCAGCTGGAGGGGAGGGCGGGATACTGAAGCTTTCTTT
CASSWRGGRDTEAFF
>.|TRBJ1-2|.|TRBV19
TGTGCCAGTAGTATAGGGGCAGGGAGAGCTAACTATGGCTACACCTTC
CASSIGAGRANYGYTF
>.|TRBJ2-5|TRBD1|TRBV5-1
TGCGCCAGCAGCCAGGGGGTGTTTGAGACCCAGTACTTC
CASSQGVFETQYF
>.|TRBJ2-5|.|TRBV20-1
TGCAGTGCAAAAACACAAGAGACCCAGTACTTC
CSAKTQETQYF
>.|TRBJ1-2|TRBD1|TRBV10-2
TGCGCCAGCAGTGAGGGGACAGATAACTATGGCTACACCTTC
CASSEGTDNYGYTF
>.|TRBJ1-2|.|TRBV10-2
TGCGCCAGCAAGGAATCGGGGTCTAACTATGGCTACACCTTC
CASKESGSNYGYTF
>.|TRBJ1-3|.|TRBV7-2
TGTGCCAGCAGCTTAAGACGGATTAAGAGCTCTGGAAACACCATATATTTT
CASSLRRIKSSGNTIYF
>.|TRBJ2-4|TRBD1|TRBV7-8
TGTGCCAGCAGCTCCTCAACGACAGGGTTTGGGGACATTCAGTACTTC
CASSSSTTGFGDIQYF
>.|TRBJ1-6|.|TRBV4-2
TGTGCCAGCAGCCAAGAACGTAGCGGGGTCAATTCACCCCTCCACTTT
CASSQERSGVNSPLHF
>.|TRBJ1-3|.|TRBV15
TGTGCCACCAGCAGAGAGTCAGGGGGAAACACCATATATTTT
CATSRESGGNTIYF
>once|TRBJ1-3|.|TRBV6-5
TGTGCCAGCAGCCGCGGAAACACCATATATTTT
CASSRGNTIYF
>.|TRBJ1-1|.|TRBV30
TGTGCCCAGACAGGTTGGGGGGGGAACACTGAAGCTTTCTTT
CAQTGWGGNTEAFF
>.|TRBJ2-1|TRBD2|TRBV5-1
TGCGCCAGCAGCTTGGAGGTAGCGGGGGTCCCCTACAATGAGCAGTTCTTC
CASSLEVAGVPYNEQFF
>once|TRBJ2-2|.|TRBV15
TGTGCCACCAGCAGAGGAGGGGCGAACACCGGGGAGCTGTTTTTT
CATSRGGANTGELFF
>.|TRBJ2-2|.|TRBV7-9
TGTGCCACCCGGGGACTTTTCACCGGGGAGCTGTTTTTT
CATRGLFTGELFF
>.|TRBJ2-5|.|TRBV7-2
TGTGCCAGCAGCTTACAACGGGGGCAAGAGACCCAGTACTTC
CASSLQRGQETQYF
>.|TRBJ1-6|.|TRBV5-1
TGCGCCAGCAGCGTGCGAATTAATTCACCCCTCCACTTT
CASSVRINSPLHF
>.|TRBJ1-6|TRBD1|TRBV2
TGTGCCAGCAGTGGCATGGGACAGGGTAATTCACCCCTCCACTTT
CASSGMGQGNSPLHF
>.|TRBJ2-5|TRBD1|TRBV7-2
TGTGCCAGCAGCTCCCAGACAGGGCCCCAGGAGACCCAGTACTTC
CASSSQTGPQETQYF
>.|TRBJ2-4|.|TRBV27
TGTGCCAGCAGTACCAACAGGGCGGTAGCCAAAAACATTCAGTACTTC
CASSTNRAVAKNIQYF
>.|TRBJ1-2|.|TRBV29-1
TGCAGCGTTGAGGTTCGGGAACAGGGTGGCTACACCTTC
CSVEVREQGGYTF
>.|TRBJ2-1|.|TRBV6-4
TGTGCCAGCAGTGACTCAGGGGGCAATGAGCAGTTCTTC
CASSDSGGNEQFF
>.|TRBJ2-4|TRBD2|TRBV14
TGTGCCAGCAGCCCACCCTCGCTGGGGGGGAAAAACATTCAGTACTTC
CASSPPSLGGKNIQYF
>.|TRBJ2-7|.|TRBV5-1
TGCGCCAGCAGCACGCCAGGGGAAGGGTCCTACGAGCAGTACTTC
CASSTPGEGSYEQYF
>.|TRBJ1-2|TRBD1|TRBV5-8
TGTGCCAGCGGGAAACAGGGGGCGGCCTATGGCTACACCTTC
CASGKQGAAYGYTF
>few|TRBJ1-4|.|TRBV19
TGTGCCAGTAGTAGGAGGACTGTGGATGAAAAACTGTTTTTT
CASSRRTVDEKLFF
>.|TRBJ2-3|.|TRBV6-1
TGTGCCAGCAGTGAAGAGGGACACGGGTCCACAGATACGCAGTATTTT
CASSEEGHGSTDTQYF
>.|TRBJ1-1|.|TRBV6-1
TGTGCCAGCATGACGGGAGGGGACACTGAAGCTTTCTTT
CASMTGGDTEAFF